Listed here is a single T cell receptor (beta chain). Antigen unknown. This entry comes from a study of cytomegalovirus exposure and HLA in healthy donors. The wider study: One earlier analysis, a look at 150 million to 200 million T cells, found fewer than 140 million unique TCR beta sequences. Findings and limits, study-wide: Associated with cytomegalovirus, according to the listing, were 150 to 200 TCR beta chains. In a later analysis, a missense DCLRE1C variant was linked to TCR beta V- and J-gene trimming. High sensitivity and specificity were reportedly achieved when the classifier diagnosed cytomegalovirus status.

From germline, CDR1 is SGHRS and CDR2 YFSETQ. This CDR3 comprises 15 residues. The junction had 6 bases not matched to a gene; V was cut back by 4 bases and J by 0 bases. The PCR ran on 60 Vbeta and 13 Jbeta primers. Assay used: immunoSEQ multiplex PCR; TCRdb lists only in-frame clones, some missing. The sample lists about 110,000 clones; roughly 15% were seen once. The chain uses TRBV5-1 and TRBJ1-1, with TRBD1 identical over 7 bases. This sequence was found in a woman between 18 and 30 years old in good health and CMV-seronegative. The sample comprised PBMCs. This CDR3 is CASSAQTGMNTEAFF. DNA of the CDR3: TGCGCCAGCAGCGCCCAGACAGGGATGAACACTGAAGCTTTCTTT.